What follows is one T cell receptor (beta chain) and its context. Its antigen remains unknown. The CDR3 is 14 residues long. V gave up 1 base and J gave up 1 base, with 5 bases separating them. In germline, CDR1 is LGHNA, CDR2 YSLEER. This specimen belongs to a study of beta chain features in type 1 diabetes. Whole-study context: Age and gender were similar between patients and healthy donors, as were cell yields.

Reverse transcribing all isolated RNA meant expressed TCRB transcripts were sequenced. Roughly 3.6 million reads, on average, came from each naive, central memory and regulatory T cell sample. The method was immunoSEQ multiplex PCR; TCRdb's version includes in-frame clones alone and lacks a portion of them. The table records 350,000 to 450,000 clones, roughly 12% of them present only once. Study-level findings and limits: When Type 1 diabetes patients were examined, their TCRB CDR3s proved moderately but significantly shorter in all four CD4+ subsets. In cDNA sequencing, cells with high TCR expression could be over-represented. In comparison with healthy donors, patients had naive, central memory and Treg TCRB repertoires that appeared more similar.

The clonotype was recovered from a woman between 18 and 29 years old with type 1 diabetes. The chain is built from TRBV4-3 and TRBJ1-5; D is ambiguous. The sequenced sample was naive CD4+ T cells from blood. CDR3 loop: CASSQALSNQPQHF. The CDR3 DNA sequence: TGCGCCAGCAGCCAAGCTCTAAGCAATCAGCCCCAGCATTTT.